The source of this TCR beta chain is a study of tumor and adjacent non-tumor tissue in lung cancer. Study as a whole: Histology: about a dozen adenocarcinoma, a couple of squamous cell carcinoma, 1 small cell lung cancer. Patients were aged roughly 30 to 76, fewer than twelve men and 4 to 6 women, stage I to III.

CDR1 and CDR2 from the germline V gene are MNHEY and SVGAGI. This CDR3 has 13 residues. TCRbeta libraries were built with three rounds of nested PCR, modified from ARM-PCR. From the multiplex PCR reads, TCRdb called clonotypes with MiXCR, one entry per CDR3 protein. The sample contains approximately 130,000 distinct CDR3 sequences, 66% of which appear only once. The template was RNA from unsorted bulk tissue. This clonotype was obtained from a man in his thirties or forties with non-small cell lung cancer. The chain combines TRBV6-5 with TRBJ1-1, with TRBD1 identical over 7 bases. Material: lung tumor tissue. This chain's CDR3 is CTCKDRSNTEAFF. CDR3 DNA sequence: TGTACCTGTAAGGACAGGTCGAACACTGAAGCTTTCTTT.